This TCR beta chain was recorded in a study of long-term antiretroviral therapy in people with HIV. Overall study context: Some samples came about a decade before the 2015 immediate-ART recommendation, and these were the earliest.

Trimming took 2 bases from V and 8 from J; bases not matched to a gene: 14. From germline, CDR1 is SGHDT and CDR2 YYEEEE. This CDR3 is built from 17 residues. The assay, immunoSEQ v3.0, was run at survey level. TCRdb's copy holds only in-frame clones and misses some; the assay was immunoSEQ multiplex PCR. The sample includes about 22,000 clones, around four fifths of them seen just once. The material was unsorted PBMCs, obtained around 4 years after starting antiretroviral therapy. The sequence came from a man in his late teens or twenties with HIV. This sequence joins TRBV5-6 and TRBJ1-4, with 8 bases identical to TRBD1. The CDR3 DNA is TGTGCCAGCAGCTTTTATTCCGGAGACAGGGGATTAGAAAAACTGTTTTTT. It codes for CASSFYSGDRGLEKLFF.